This TCR beta chain was documented in a study of OX40 agonist ivuxolimab in advanced cancers. At the level of the study: Dose-escalation subjects each had hepatocellular carcinoma, melanoma, renal cell or head and neck cancer.

Patients with a history of autoimmune disease or on systemic immunosuppression were excluded. Comments on this clone: No antigen is known for it.

Regarding the study as a whole: Relatively little clonal expansion, among the lowest observed, appeared in partial responders at 0.1-3.0 mg/kg.

TCRdb's copy holds only in-frame clones and misses some; the assay was immunoSEQ multiplex PCR. The repertoire has approximately 68,000 clones, about 88% of them found once; the top ten carry 0.75% to 0.85%. Trimming stripped 3 bases from V and 2 bases from J, with 8 bases between. The CDR3 runs 13 residues. Germline CDR1 and CDR2: SGHTA and FQGTGA. The sequenced sample was CD4+ or CD8+ T cells sorted from blood, obtained in a trial of the OX40 agonist ivuxolimab. The V and J genes are TRBV7-3 and TRBJ2-7; D unresolved. This receptor was taken from an adult with an advanced solid tumor such as melanoma, head and neck, liver or kidney cancer. CDR3 region: CASSLAKTYEQYF. For the CDR3, the DNA is TGTGCCAGCAGCTTGGCCAAAACCTACGAGCAGTACTTC.